The 22 T cell receptor beta chains given below trace back to one sample, sequenced in a study of blood T cell repertoires in COVID-19. TCRdb's copy holds only in-frame clones and misses some; the assay was immunoSEQ multiplex PCR. Here the sample spans about 170,000 clones, over 90% being singletons. Sequencing was performed on peripheral blood. The source of these receptors is a man aged 50 to 60 with acute or convalescent COVID-19.

This rearrangement joins TRBV4-3 to TRBJ1-2; 9 bases agree with TRBD1. The V segment lost 3 bases and the J segment 3 bases; nucleotides outside the gene matches: 8. The germline gives CDR1 LGHNA, CDR2 YSLEER. There are 16 residues in the CDR3. The CDR3 region is CASSQGTGRSDYGYTF. Written as DNA, the CDR3 is TGCGCCAGCAGCCAGGGGACAGGGCGATCCGACTATGGCTACACCTTC.

This chain uses TRBV28 with TRBJ2-7; TRBD1 might be the D (5 bases). From germline, CDR1 is MDHEN and CDR2 SYDVKM. This CDR3 has 14 amino acids. The V end lost 2 bases, the J end lost 3 bases, and 11 bases lay between the germline ends. The CDR3 coding sequence is TGTGCCAGCAGTTTAACAGGCTTTGGCTACGAGCAGTACTTC. This translates into CASSLTGFGYEQYF.

This chain joins TRBV30 and TRBJ1-1; D remains unclear. The CDR3 is 13 residues long. V was clipped by 1 base and J by 5 bases, with 11 bases between them. CDR1 and CDR2 (germline): GTSNPN, SVGIG (reference sequence). This chain's CDR3 is CAWSEYRGTEAFF. CDR3 DNA: TGTGCCTGGAGTGAATATCGGGGTACTGAAGCTTTCTTT.

This rearrangement joins TRBV11-1 to TRBJ2-5; a possible D gene is TRBD2 (7 bases). This CDR3 is built from 16 residues. V lost 5 bases and J lost 2, with 18 bases in between. CDR1 and CDR2 (germline): SGHAT, FQDESV (reference sequence). CDR3 bases: TGTGCCAGCAGCCCCCTCTCGCGGGGGCGGCAAGAGACCCAGTACTTC. Residues: CASSPLSRGRQETQYF.

The chain uses TRBV5-1 and TRBJ1-1; 8 bases are shared with TRBD1. J lost 4 bases, V lost 0 bases, and 8 bases had no gene match. CDR3 size: 16 residues. Germline values: CDR1 SGHRS, CDR2 YFSETQ. The CDR3 coding sequence is TGCGCCAGCAGCTTGGGTCCAGGGGGCGTCGGCACTGAAGCTTTCTTT. Translation gives CASSLGPGGVGTEAFF.

V is TRBV6-6 and J is TRBJ1-5; D not certain. The CDR3 totals 14 residues. Germline CDR1 is MNHNY and CDR2 is SVGAGI (reference sequence). Trimming took 2 bases from V and 3 from J, leaving 8 bases between them. CDR3 bases: TGTGCCAGCAGTTACGAGGGTGACAATCAGCCCCAGCATTTT. Protein product: CASSYEGDNQPQHF.

The gene calls are TRBV10-1 and TRBJ2-1; TRBD2 is a possible D gene (5 bases). The CDR3 loop spans 17 amino acids. V was pared by 7 bases and J by 4 bases, with 23 bases between. The germline CDR1 and CDR2 sequences are WNHNN and SYGVQD (reference sequence). The CDR3 loop reads CASIQWGSKRDYNEQFF. The CDR3 bases are TGCGCCAGCATCCAATGGGGTAGCAAGAGGGATTACAATGAGCAGTTCTTC.

This clone has only one observation. This sequence joins TRBV5-1 and TRBJ2-1; 14 bases line up with TRBD2. Per the germline V gene, CDR1 is SGHRS and CDR2 is YFSETQ. V lost 4 bases to trimming and J lost 5 bases; unmatched junction nucleotides: 8. This CDR3 spans 17 amino acids. The CDR3 loop reads CASSLPGLAGAHNEQFF. CDR3 DNA: TGCGCCAGCAGCCTGCCGGGACTAGCGGGAGCCCACAATGAGCAGTTCTTC. Using reference TRBV5-1 and TRBJ2-1 for the parts outside the CDR3, the full variable domain is KAGVTQTPRYLIKTRGQQVTLSCSPISGHRSVSWYQQTPGQGLQFLFEYFSETQRNKGNFPGRFSGRQFSNSRSEMNVSTLELGDSALYLCASSLPGLAGAHNEQFFGPGTRLTVL.

V and J are TRBV10-3 and TRBJ1-4; maybe TRBD1 (6 bases). The CDR3 is 14 amino acids. V was cut by 6 bases and J by 5 bases, with 13 bases left in between. CDR1 is ENHRY and CDR2 is SYGVKD in the germline V gene. In DNA, the CDR3 is TGTGCCATCAGCCGGGACAACCGGAATGAAAAACTGTTTTTT. The encoded protein is CAISRDNRNEKLFF.

In DNA, the CDR3 is TGTGCCAGCACAGCGGGATTTTACAATGAGCAGTTCTTC. Translating gives CASTAGFYNEQFF. The chain joins TRBV6-5 to TRBJ2-1; 7 positions match TRBD2. V dropped 7 bases and J dropped 4; count of bases not matched to a gene: 4. CDR1 and CDR2 from the germline V gene are MNHEY and SVGAGI. The CDR3 length is 13 residues.

This chain joins TRBV2 and TRBJ1-5; no clear D gene. There are 12 residues in the CDR3. V was trimmed by 9 bases and J by 5 bases, leaving 11 bases between them. Germline V gives CDR1 SNHLY, CDR2 FYNNEI. The CDR3 region is CARRQKHQPQHF. CDR3 in DNA: TGTGCCAGGAGACAAAAACATCAGCCCCAGCATTTT.

The genes are TRBV24-1 and TRBJ1-5; D is possibly TRBD1 (5 bases). V was shortened by 4 bases and J by 3 bases, with 9 bases between the two germline ends. Germline lookup yields CDR1 KGHDR and CDR2 SFDVKD. CDR3 size: 14 residues. This chain's CDR3 is CATSDRQHNQPQHF. For the CDR3, the DNA is TGTGCCACCAGTGACAGACAGCACAATCAGCCCCAGCATTTT.

This clone was counted once. The chain carries TRBV28 and TRBJ2-7, with 8 bases identical to TRBD2. This CDR3 contains 14 residues. CDR1 and CDR2 from the germline V gene are MDHEN and SYDVKM. V lost 6 bases and J lost 0; bases outside the gene matches: 4. The CDR3 DNA sequence: TGTGCCAGCAGGCAGACTAGCGTCTCCTACGAGCAGTACTTC. It translates to CASRQTSVSYEQYF. Variable domain in full (rest from reference TRBV28 and TRBJ2-7): DVKVTQSSRYLVKRTGEKVFLECVQDMDHENMFWYRQDPGLGLRLIYFSYDVKMKEKGDIPEGYSVSREKKERFSLILESASTNQTSMYLCASRQTSVSYEQYFGPGTRLTVT.

V gene TRBV28 combines with J gene TRBJ1-6, with no clear D. V shed 7 bases and J shed 0 bases, with 7 bases lying between them. The germline gives CDR1 MDHEN, CDR2 SYDVKM. This CDR3 contains 14 residues. CDR3 protein: CASTRSSYNSPLHF. The CDR3 DNA reads TGTGCCAGCACCCGGAGCTCCTATAATTCACCCCTCCACTTT.

The chain couples TRBV20-1 to TRBJ2-7; tentative D call: TRBD2 (5 bases). The CDR3 is made up of 13 amino acids. CDR1 is DFQATT and CDR2 is SNEGSKA in the germline V gene (reference sequence). Trimming left V 3 bases short and J 2 bases short, with 11 bases between. CDR3 region: CSASQRRAYEQYF. DNA for the CDR3: TGCAGTGCTAGTCAGCGGCGCGCCTACGAGCAGTACTTC.

This chain's CDR3 is CASSFAGSKRGTTDTQYF. CDR3 nucleotides: TGTGCCAGCAGCTTTGCGGGGTCCAAGCGGGGGACCACAGATACGCAGTATTTT. The chain couples TRBV5-6 to TRBJ2-3; 8 bases line up with TRBD2. This CDR3 comprises 18 residues. V dropped 2 bases and J dropped 2; count of bases not matched to a gene: 13. In germline, CDR1 is SGHDT, CDR2 YYEEEE.

The rearrangement links TRBV19 to TRBJ2-3; D gene uncertain. The CDR3 has 11 amino acids. Per germline, CDR1 LNHDA and CDR2 SQIVND (reference sequence). Trimming stripped 5 bases from V and 3 bases from J, with 3 bases between. The CDR3 is CASSLTDTQYF. For the CDR3, the DNA is TGTGCCAGTAGTTTAACAGATACGCAGTATTTT.

The chain employs TRBV5-1 and TRBJ1-6, with no clear D. Germline-derived CDR1 and CDR2 are SGHRS and YFSETQ. V was clipped by 6 bases and J by 9 bases, with 16 bases between them. The CDR3 is 14 amino acids. The DNA of the CDR3 is TGCGCCAGCAAGTTACTAGCAGGTGGTTCACCCCTCCACTTT. Its translation is CASKLLAGGSPLHF.

CDR3 nucleotides: TGCGCCAGCAGCCAGGACCCCCGGGGAACGGGTCAGCCCCAGCATTTT. The encoded protein is CASSQDPRGTGQPQHF. The chain combines TRBV4-1 with TRBJ1-5, with D unresolved. Germline assignment: CDR1 MGHRA and CDR2 YSYEKL. Trimming took 3 bases from V and 6 from J, leaving 18 bases between them. CDR3 length equals 16 residues.

V gene TRBV5-1 combines with J gene TRBJ2-1, with 14 nucleotides matching TRBD2. CDR3 size: 17 residues. The germline CDR1 and CDR2 sequences are SGHRS and YFSETQ. The J segment lost 9 bases and the V segment lost 0 bases, leaving 8 bases of the junction unmatched. CDR3 loop: CASSLGLAGGITGEQFF. The CDR3 nucleotides are TGCGCCAGCAGCTTGGGACTAGCGGGAGGGATTACAGGTGAGCAGTTCTTC.

V usage is TRBV6-5 and J usage is TRBJ2-2, with TRBD1 as a possible D gene (6 bases). With 0 bases removed from V and 3 bases from J, the gap between germline ends came to 11 bases. CDR1 MNHEY and CDR2 SVGAGI come from the germline V gene. CDR3 length: 16 amino acids. The CDR3 DNA is TGTGCCAGCAGTTACTCTTTCAGGGGTGACACCGGGGAGCTGTTTTTT. Its protein is CASSYSFRGDTGELFF.

The chain carries TRBV11-2 and TRBJ1-5; D is possibly TRBD1 (5 bases). Germline loops: CDR1 SGHAT, CDR2 FQNNGV. The CDR3 is made up of 14 amino acids. Trimming took off 5 bases at V and 6 bases at J, with 14 bases between the two ends. CDR3 residues: CASSHGGSSQPQHF. Here the CDR3 DNA reads TGTGCCAGCAGCCACGGGGGTTCGAGTCAGCCCCAGCATTTT.